The rows below give T cell receptor beta chains drawn from one sample of a study of cytomegalovirus exposure and HLA in healthy donors. Sequenced by immunoSEQ multiplex PCR; TCRdb stores in-frame clones only, minus some. Here the sample spans around 150,000 clones, more than 70% being singletons. Sequencing was carried out using PBMCs. These receptors all come from a woman aged 40 to 50 in good health and CMV-seronegative. Each CDR3 is given with its conserved first and last residue. The D gene is left open where the match is weak. Not every row has a clone size; where given, it reads once, few, many or a size class.

j_gene | abundance | d_gene | v_gene | CDR3nt | CDR3aa
TRBJ1-1 | NA | NA | TRBV7-2 | TGTGCCAGCAGCTTCGCACAGAACACTGAAGCTTTCTTT | CASSFAQNTEAFF
TRBJ2-1 | once | TRBD1 | TRBV18 | TGTGCCAGCTCCAGGATACAGGGGGATGGGGAGCAGTTCTTC | CASSRIQGDGEQFF
TRBJ2-5 | NA | TRBD1 | TRBV4-1 | TGCGCCAGCAGCAAACGACAGGGGGACCAAGAGACCCAGTACTTC | CASSKRQGDQETQYF
TRBJ2-7 | NA | NA | TRBV28 | TGTGCCAGCAGTCAGAGGACACTCTTCGATGGCGGGTACTTC | CASSQRTLFDGGYF
TRBJ1-5 | NA | NA | TRBV5-1 | TGCGCCAGCAGCCGGGACATCCGGGGAGACCAGCCCCAGCATTTT | CASSRDIRGDQPQHF
TRBJ2-7 | NA | NA | TRBV27 | TGTGCCAGCAGGGAAGGGGGGGACTACGAGCAGTACTTC | CASREGGDYEQYF
TRBJ1-1 | NA | NA | TRBV10-1 | TGCGCCAGCACCAGGGATGAGGATTCAGCAGCTTTCTTT | CASTRDEDSAAFF
TRBJ2-3 | NA | TRBD2 | TRBV11-2 | TGTGCCAGCACCCTACAACTAGCGGGAGGGACAGATACGCAGTATTTT | CASTLQLAGGTDTQYF
TRBJ1-1 | NA | NA | TRBV7-8 | TGTGCCAGCAGCTTAGACGATCGGGGGGGCACTGAAGCTTTCTTT | CASSLDDRGGTEAFF
TRBJ2-6 | NA | TRBD2 | TRBV19 | TGTGCAGGGAGGGAAACTGGGGCCAACGTCCTGACTTTC | CAGRETGANVLTF